This T cell receptor (beta chain) stems from a study of T cells after yellow fever vaccination (dated by TCRdb to between 2018 and 2021). Describing the broader study: Libraries from fractions with low cell numbers were prepared with the SMART-Seq v4 Ultra Low Input RNA kit. To follow T-cell clones before and after primary and booster YFV17D yellow fever vaccination, bulk TCR alpha and beta repertoires were sequenced over time. The cohort comprised two healthy male donors, one aged 18 to 30 and one aged 30 to 40 years. Blood samples were taken at several timepoints before and after primary and secondary immunization, and bulk PBMC replicates and cell subsets were isolated.

The research as a whole found: Computational filtering was needed because FACS-sorted repertoires could contain abundant contaminating clonotypes from the bulk population. The secondary T-cell response was found to be weaker but faster than the primary response, with a peak reached on day 5 rather than on day 15. A small share of clonotypes was detected in both CD4 and CD8 compartments, with the overlap likely arising from convergent recombination. Only a couple of donors were included in the study, so the extent to which the findings can be generalized is limited. After the booster, most of the clones that had expanded following primary vaccination were detected again (almost 98% of CD4 and around nine tenths of CD8), which suggests that memory was broadly maintained.

Taken with the paper, the label for treatment or condition translates to: live attenuated yellow fever vaccine strain. A standard Ficoll-Paque protocol was used to isolate PBMCs from peripheral blood. Dynabeads CD4 and CD8 positive selection kits were used to isolate the CD4 and CD8 T-cell fractions. RNA was extracted with TriZol from bulk PBMCs, CD4 and CD8 fractions, and dextramer-positive and dextramer-negative fractions. In the case of this clonotype: Its target antigen remains unknown. No qualities accompany the bases; no much larger clone lies one base away.

The reads were generated on an Illumina NovaSeq 6000. TCR cDNA was made using 5'RACE template switching, a step that added a universal primer site and unique molecular identifiers. cDNA synthesis was primed from both the TCR alpha and TCR beta constant segments. Library amplification used two PCR steps, and the second PCR step added sample barcodes and sequencing adapters. Libraries were sequenced on Illumina HiSeq 2500 (2x100 bp) or NovaSeq (2x150 bp). For the original study's pipeline: MIGEC was used to demultiplex reads and collapse the reads into UMI consensus sequences, and MiXCR was used for V(D)J alignment. Using edgeR on replicate PBMC samples, clonotypes were called vaccine-responding if FDR was below 0.01 and the log2 fold change was above 5 up to day 15. Each bulk clonotype was labeled CD4 or CD8 based on which sequenced repertoire, CD4 or CD8, contained the clonotype at higher abundance. TCRdb trimmed the raw reads at Q25, called clones with MiXCR and kept productive beta chains. Merged by CDR3 protein, the rows form single entries marked with the most common genes and DNA. TCRdb assigned the V and J calls; the authors' analysis was not used. The sample contains about 220,000 distinct CDR3 sequences, around 3.1% of them found a single time. The ten largest clones capture under 3.5% of the sample.

The germline V and J ends show losses of 5 bases and 7 bases respectively, and no gene match explains 7 bases of the junction. The cysteine opens and the phenylalanine closes a CDR3 of 13 amino acids. Only CDR3 DNA remains: 39 bases, in frame from the first base. CDR1 and CDR2, looked up from the germline V gene, are MNHEY and SVGAGI. The receptor's source is a man in his late teens or twenties who received the YFV17D yellow fever vaccine. The source material was CD4+ T cells sorted from PBMCs, sampled 10 days after the yellow fever booster vaccination. Here the chain combines TRBV6-5 and TRBJ2-5, with 7 bases aligning to TRBD1. The CDR3 is CASSEQGSGTQYF. The DNA is TGTGCCAGCAGTGAACAGGGGAGTGGGACCCAGTACTTC.